This TCR beta chain was captured by sequencing in a study of T cell responses to AZD1222 COVID-19 vaccine. Clones were sequenced by immunoSEQ multiplex PCR, and TCRdb holds only the in-frame ones, with some missing. The table shows around 130,000 clones, with approximately 86% occurring only once. This clone was detected a few times. CDR1 is SGHAT, CDR2 FQNNGV, per germline. The trim removed 5 bases at V and 1 base at J, leaving 8 bases unmatched. This CDR3 contains 16 residues. The chain couples TRBV11-2 to TRBJ2-3, with TRBD1 identical over 8 bases. This TCR came from an adult in good health. The material was peripheral blood, obtained on day 0 of AZD1222 vaccination. Written as DNA, the CDR3 is TGTGCCAGCAGCGTCCAGGGGGCGCTGGGCACAGATACGCAGTATTTT. Encoded protein: CASSVQGALGTDTQYF.